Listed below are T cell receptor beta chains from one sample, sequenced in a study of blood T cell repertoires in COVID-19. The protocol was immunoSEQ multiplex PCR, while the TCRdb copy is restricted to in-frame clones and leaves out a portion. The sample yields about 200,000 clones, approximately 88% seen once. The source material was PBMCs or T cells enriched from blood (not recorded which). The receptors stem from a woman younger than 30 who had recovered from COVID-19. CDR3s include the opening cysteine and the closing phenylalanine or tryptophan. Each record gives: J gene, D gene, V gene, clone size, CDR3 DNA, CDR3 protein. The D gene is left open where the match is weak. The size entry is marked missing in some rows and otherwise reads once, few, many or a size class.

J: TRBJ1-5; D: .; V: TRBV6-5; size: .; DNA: TGTGCCAGCAGCCGCAGGGACACCAATCAGCCCCAGCATTTT; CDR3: CASSRRDTNQPQHF
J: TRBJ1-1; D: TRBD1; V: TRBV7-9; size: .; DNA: TGTGCCAGCAGCCTTCAGACAGGGACTGAAGCTTTCTTT; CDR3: CASSLQTGTEAFF
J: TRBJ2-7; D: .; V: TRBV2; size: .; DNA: TGTGCCAGCACGGCCGGGACCTACGAGCAGTACTTC; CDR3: CASTAGTYEQYF
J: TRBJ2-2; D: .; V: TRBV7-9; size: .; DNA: TGTGCCAGCAGCTTAGCCGGCGGGGAGCTGTTTTTT; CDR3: CASSLAGGELFF
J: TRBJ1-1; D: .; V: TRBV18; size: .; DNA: TGTGCCAGCTCACCGCCGACGGTAGAGGGTTGGGCTTTCTTT; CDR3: CASSPPTVEGWAFF
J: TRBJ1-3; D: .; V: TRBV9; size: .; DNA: TGTGCCAGCAGCGTAGGGTCGGGGACTGGAAACACCATATATTTT; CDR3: CASSVGSGTGNTIYF
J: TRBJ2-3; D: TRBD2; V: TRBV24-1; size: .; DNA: TGTGCCACCAGTGATTTGGGTAGCGGGGTGGCAGATACGCAGTATTTT; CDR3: CATSDLGSGVADTQYF
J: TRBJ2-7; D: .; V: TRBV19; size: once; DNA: TGTGCCACTTGCCCGACAGATTCCTACGAGCAGTACTTC; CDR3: CATCPTDSYEQYF
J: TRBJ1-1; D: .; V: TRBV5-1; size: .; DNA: TGCGCCAGCAGCTTGGGCGGTACATTTACTGAAGCTTTCTTT; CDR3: CASSLGGTFTEAFF
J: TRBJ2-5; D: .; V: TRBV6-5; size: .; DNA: TGTGCCACCAACTTTAGGGACTTCCAAGAGACCCAGTACTTC; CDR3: CATNFRDFQETQYF
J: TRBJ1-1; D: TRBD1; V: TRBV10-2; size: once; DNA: TGCGCCAGCCTGACTGACAGGGAAGAGGGCATAGCGAACACTGAAGCTTTCTTT; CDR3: CASLTDREEGIANTEAFF
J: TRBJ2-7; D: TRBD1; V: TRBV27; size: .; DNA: TGTGCCAGCATGACCCGCCGGGACAGGACTTACTACGAGCAGTACTTC; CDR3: CASMTRRDRTYYEQYF
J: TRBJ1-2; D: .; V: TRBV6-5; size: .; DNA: TGTGCCAGCAGTCCAGACAGACTTAACTATGGCTACACCTTC; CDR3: CASSPDRLNYGYTF
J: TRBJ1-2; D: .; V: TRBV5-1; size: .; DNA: TGCGCCAGCAGCCCCCAGGGAATTGACTATGGCTACACCTTC; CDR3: CASSPQGIDYGYTF
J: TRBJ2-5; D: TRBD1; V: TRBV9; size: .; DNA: TGTGCCAGCAGCGCATACAGGGGGCGCGGAGAGACCCAGTACTTC; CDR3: CASSAYRGRGETQYF
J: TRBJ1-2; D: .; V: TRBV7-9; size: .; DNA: TGTGCCAGCAGCTTAGGGAGGACGGAACCATATGGCTACACCTTC; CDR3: CASSLGRTEPYGYTF
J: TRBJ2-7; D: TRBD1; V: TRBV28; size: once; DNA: TGTGCCAGCAGGCCAGACAGGGGGTACTACGAGCAGTACTTC; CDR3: CASRPDRGYYEQYF
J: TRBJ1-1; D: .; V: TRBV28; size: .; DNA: TGTGCCAGCAGTCACCATGATCCCCTTCCAGGAGAAGCTTTCTTT; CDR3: CASSHHDPLPGEAFF
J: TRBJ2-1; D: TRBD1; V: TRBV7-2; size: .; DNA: TGTGCCAGCAGCCTTTGGGGGACAGGTACCTACAATGAGCAGTTCTTC; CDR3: CASSLWGTGTYNEQFF
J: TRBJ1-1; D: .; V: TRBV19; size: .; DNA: TGTGCCAGTAGTTTTAACAGTCAGAACACTGAAGCTTTCTTT; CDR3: CASSFNSQNTEAFF
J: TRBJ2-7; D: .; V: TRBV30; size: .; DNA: TGTGCCTGGAGTGATGCCAGATCCTACGAGCAGTACTTC; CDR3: CAWSDARSYEQYF
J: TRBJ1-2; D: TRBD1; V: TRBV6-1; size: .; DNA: TGTGCCAGCAGTGAAATACCGGGACAGGGATTAGGCTACACCTTC; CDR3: CASSEIPGQGLGYTF
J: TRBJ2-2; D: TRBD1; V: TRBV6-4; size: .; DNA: TGTGCCAGCAGTGAAGGACAGGGTTTACCCGGGGAGCTGTTTTTT; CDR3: CASSEGQGLPGELFF
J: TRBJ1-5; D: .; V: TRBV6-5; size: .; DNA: TGTGCCAGCAGCCACCAGGGAACTAGCAATCAGCCCCAGCATTTT; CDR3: CASSHQGTSNQPQHF
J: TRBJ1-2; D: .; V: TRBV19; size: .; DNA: TGTGCCAGTAGTATAGGGAGCGGGGACACGGATCCTCTTTCCTTC; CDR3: CASSIGSGDTDPLSF
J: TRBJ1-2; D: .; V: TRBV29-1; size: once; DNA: TGCAGCGTTGTGGGCAGGGGAAGTGACTATGGCTACACCTTC; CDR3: CSVVGRGSDYGYTF
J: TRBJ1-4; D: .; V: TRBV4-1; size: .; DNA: TGCGCCAGTTCGGACAGAGAAGCAACTAATGAAAAACTGTTTTTT; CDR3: CASSDREATNEKLFF
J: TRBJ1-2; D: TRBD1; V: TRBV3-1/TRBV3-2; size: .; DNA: TGTGCCAGCAGCCGCAGTGGACAGGGGAAGGGCTACACCTTC; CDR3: CASSRSGQGKGYTF
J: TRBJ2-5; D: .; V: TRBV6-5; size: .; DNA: TGTGCCAGCGGGGGGGCGTGGGAGACCCAGTACTTC; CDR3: CASGGAWETQYF
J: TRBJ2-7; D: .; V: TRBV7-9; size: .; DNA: TGTGCCAGCACCAAATTACCAGTACAGTATCCCTACGAGCAGTACTTC; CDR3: CASTKLPVQYPYEQYF
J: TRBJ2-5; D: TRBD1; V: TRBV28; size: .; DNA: TGTGCCAGCAGTTTCAACAGGGGTAAGACCCAGTACTTC; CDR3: CASSFNRGKTQYF
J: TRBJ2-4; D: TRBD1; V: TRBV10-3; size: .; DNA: TGTGCCATCGGGACAGGCCAATTGATTCAGTACTTC; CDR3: CAIGTGQLIQYF
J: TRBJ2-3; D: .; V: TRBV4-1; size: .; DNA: TGCGCCAGCAGCCAAGAATCCGGGTCGCAGACAGATACGCAGTATTTT; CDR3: CASSQESGSQTDTQYF
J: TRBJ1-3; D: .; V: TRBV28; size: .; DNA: TGTGCCAGCAGTTTATTGGGGGGTAACACCATATATTTT; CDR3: CASSLLGGNTIYF
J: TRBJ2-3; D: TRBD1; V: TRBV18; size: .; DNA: TGTGCCAGCTCACCAAGGGCAGGGGGTATCACAGATACGCAGTATTTT; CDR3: CASSPRAGGITDTQYF
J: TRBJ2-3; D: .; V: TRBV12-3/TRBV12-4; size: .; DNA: TGTGCCAGCAGTTTACTTCGAGATACGCAGTATTTT; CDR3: CASSLLRDTQYF
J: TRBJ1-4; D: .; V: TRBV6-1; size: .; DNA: TGTGCCAGCAGTGAATTTGAAGGGAGCGGCGAAAAACTGTTTTTT; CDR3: CASSEFEGSGEKLFF
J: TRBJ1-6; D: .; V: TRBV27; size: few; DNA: TGTGCCAGCAGCCCTCGCCCCGATACTTCGACCCTCCACTTT; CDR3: CASSPRPDTSTLHF
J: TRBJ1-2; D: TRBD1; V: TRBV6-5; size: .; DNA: TGTGCCAGCAGTTACCCCGTGTCAGGGGGCGACTATGGCTACACCTTC; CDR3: CASSYPVSGGDYGYTF
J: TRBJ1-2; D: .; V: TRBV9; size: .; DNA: TGTGCCAGCAGCGTAGGGGGAGGGCAGTCCTATGGCTACACCTTC; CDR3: CASSVGGGQSYGYTF
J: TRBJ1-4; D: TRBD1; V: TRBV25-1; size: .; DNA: TGTGCCAGCAGTGAATATAGAAGATGGGACAGGGGGAATGAAAAACTGTTTTTT; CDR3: CASSEYRRWDRGNEKLFF
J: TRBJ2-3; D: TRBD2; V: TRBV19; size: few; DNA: TGTGCCAGTACCATGGGGGGTAGCGGGGGTGCAGATACGCAGTATTTT; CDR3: CASTMGGSGGADTQYF